Listed below are T cell receptor beta chains from one sample, sequenced in a study of technical replicates of blood from several donors. Clones were sequenced by immunoSEQ multiplex PCR, and TCRdb holds only the in-frame ones, with some missing. The repertoire holds 50,000 to 65,000 clones, just under 90% seen once, with 4% to 5.5% in the top ten. The specimen sequenced was PBMCs. These receptors were obtained from a human donor in good health. Some clones in this sample may be carry-over from other donors' samples. The CDR3 runs from the conserved cysteine through the conserved F or W. A D gene is named only where the DNA matches it firmly. Clone size is given for some rows only: seen once, a few or many times, or a class if the clone is expanded.

CDR3 protein	CDR3 DNA	D gene	V gene	J gene	clone size
CASSQGGGYNEQFF	TGCGCCAGCAGCCAGGGCGGGGGGTACAATGAGCAGTTCTTC	TRBD2	TRBV4-3	TRBJ2-1	.
CASSLSRNTEAFF	TGTGCCAGCAGCTTGTCTCGGAACACTGAAGCTTTCTTT	.	TRBV5-5	TRBJ1-1	.
CASSQAGGPTDTQYF	TGTGCCAGCAGCCAAGCGGGAGGGCCGACAGATACGCAGTATTTT	TRBD2	TRBV4-2	TRBJ2-3	.
CASSSSSFADTQYF	TGCGCCAGCAGCTCTTCTAGTTTCGCAGATACGCAGTATTTT	.	TRBV5-1	TRBJ2-3	.
CASSVSPDSSNQPQHF	TGTGCCAGTAGTGTCTCCCCGGACAGTAGCAATCAGCCCCAGCATTTT	.	TRBV19	TRBJ1-5	few
CAWSVVTGYNEQFF	TGTGCCTGGAGTGTAGTGACGGGCTACAATGAGCAGTTCTTC	.	TRBV30	TRBJ2-1	.
CASSLLAGGLVEQFF	TGTGCCAGCAGCCTACTAGCGGGGGGGCTGGTTGAGCAGTTCTTC	TRBD2	TRBV9	TRBJ2-1	.
CASSFPGTQETQYF	TGTGCCAGCAGCTTCCCAGGTACACAAGAGACCCAGTACTTC	.	TRBV5-4	TRBJ2-5	.
CALTHVRGTENTEAFF	TGTGCCCTGACACATGTGCGGGGTACAGAGAACACTGAAGCTTTCTTT	.	TRBV30	TRBJ1-1	few
CASIRPGYNEQFF	TGTGCCAGCATCCGCCCCGGCTACAATGAGCAGTTCTTC	.	TRBV7-2	TRBJ2-1	.
CASSYAGLLNTEAFF	TGTGCCAGCAGTTATGCGGGACTCCTGAACACTGAAGCTTTCTTT	.	TRBV6-5	TRBJ1-1	.
CASSASGLGYEQYF	TGTGCCAGCAGCGCCTCGGGACTAGGCTACGAGCAGTACTTC	TRBD2	TRBV9	TRBJ2-7	.
CASSLDRGKFDEQFF	TGTGCCAGCAGTTTGGACAGGGGGAAATTCGATGAGCAGTTCTTC	TRBD1	TRBV6-5	TRBJ2-1	.
CASSLAALAGGWGETQYF	TGTGCCAGCAGCTTGGCCGCCCTAGCGGGAGGGTGGGGGGAGACCCAGTACTTC	TRBD2	TRBV5-4	TRBJ2-5	.
CAFGQGNHEQYF	TGTGCCTTTGGACAGGGGAACCACGAGCAGTACTTC	TRBD1	TRBV30	TRBJ2-7	many
CASSVESIGGRAFF	TGTGCCAGCAGCGTAGAATCAATCGGGGGGCGAGCTTTCTTT	.	TRBV9	TRBJ1-1	.
CASSLTLAGGGNEQFF	TGCGCCAGCAGCCTTACCCTGGCGGGGGGAGGCAATGAGCAGTTCTTC	TRBD2	TRBV5-1	TRBJ2-1	.
CASSLQYEQYF	TGTGCCAGCAGCTTACAGTACGAGCAGTACTTC	.	TRBV6-1	TRBJ2-7	.
CASSQLGTSTDTQYF	TGCGCCAGCAGCCAACTAGGGACTAGCACAGATACGCAGTATTTT	.	TRBV4-1	TRBJ2-3	once
CASSSPAGTSTGELFF	TGTGCCAGCAGTTCCCCGGCAGGAACGAGCACCGGGGAGCTGTTTTTT	.	TRBV6-5	TRBJ2-2	few
CASSLRGHLHEQYF	TGTGCCAGCAGTTTACGCGGACACCTCCACGAGCAGTACTTC	.	TRBV28	TRBJ2-7	.
CASSSAGPGGNEQFF	TGTGCCAGCAGCTCCGCGGGTCCCGGGGGGAATGAGCAGTTCTTC	TRBD2	TRBV7-2	TRBJ2-1	.
CASIWRVNNEQFF	TGTGCCAGCATATGGCGGGTGAACAATGAGCAGTTCTTC	.	TRBV2	TRBJ2-1	.
CASSLTSRTSSNEQFF	TGTGCCAGCAGCCTTACCTCCCGGACTAGCTCCAATGAGCAGTTCTTC	TRBD2	TRBV7-6	TRBJ2-1	few
CASSIPGVQETQYF	TGTGCCAGTAGCATTCCGGGGGTCCAAGAGACCCAGTACTTC	.	TRBV19	TRBJ2-5	.
CASSLATHRAEQYF	TGTGCCAGCAGCTTAGCCACACACAGGGCCGAGCAGTACTTC	.	TRBV7-9	TRBJ2-7	.
CASSPGTGGKEGYTF	TGTGCCAGCAGCCCAGGGACAGGGGGCAAAGAAGGCTACACCTTC	TRBD1	TRBV2	TRBJ1-2	.
CASSGKPSGGPTVEQFF	TGCGCCAGCAGCGGCAAACCTAGCGGGGGGCCGACTGTAGAGCAGTTCTTC	TRBD2	TRBV5-1	TRBJ2-1	.
CAGGQGAGGANVLTF	TGTGCCGGGGGACAGGGGGCCGGTGGGGCCAACGTCCTGACTTTC	TRBD1	TRBV6-6	TRBJ2-6	.
CASSAQGSGELFF	TGTGCCAGCAGTGCTCAGGGGTCCGGGGAGCTGTTTTTT	.	TRBV6-1	TRBJ2-2	.
CASSYATGNNSPLHF	TGTGCCAGCAGTTACGCGACAGGAAATAATTCACCCCTCCACTTT	.	TRBV6-6	TRBJ1-6	.
CAAGGQRSNNEQFF	TGTGCTGCGGGAGGACAGCGATCAAACAATGAGCAGTTCTTC	TRBD2	TRBV6-1	TRBJ2-1	.
CASSLRSSGRELPEEQYF	TGTGCCAGCAGCTTAAGGTCTAGCGGGCGAGAGCTTCCGGAGGAGCAGTACTTC	TRBD2	TRBV7-6	TRBJ2-7	once
CASSLYEIGVTNEKLFF	TGTGCCAGCAGCTTATATGAGATCGGAGTGACTAATGAAAAACTGTTTTTT	.	TRBV11-2	TRBJ1-4	.
CASSPGPNQPQHF	TGTGCCAGTTCACCGGGGCCAAATCAGCCCCAGCATTTT	.	TRBV18	TRBJ1-5	.
CASSVVPLSTEAFF	TGTGCCAGCAGCGTAGTCCCCCTCTCCACTGAAGCTTTCTTT	.	TRBV9	TRBJ1-1	.
CASSRTRGTGELFF	TGTGCCAGCAGCCGGACTAGAGGGACCGGGGAGCTGTTTTTT	TRBD2	TRBV5-8	TRBJ2-2	few